Sequencing of this TCR beta chain was carried out in a study of patients and donors after allogeneic stem cell transplantation. TCRdb re-analysed the RT-PCR reads in MiXCR, keeping a single row per CDR3 protein. The sample holds approximately 150,000 distinct CDR3 sequences, approximately 25% seen once. V was trimmed by 4 bases and J by 5 bases, leaving 11 bases between them. The length of the CDR3 is 13 residues. The germline V gene has CDR1 MNHEY and CDR2 SMNVEV (reference sequence). The TCR originated in a human donor who was either an allogeneic HSCT recipient or a stem cell or donor lymphocyte infusion donor (not recorded which). It is not recorded whose cells these are; they may come from a transplant donor. The sequencing input was blood, either unsorted or a sorted T cell fraction (not recorded which). This chain joins TRBV27 and TRBJ2-5; perhaps TRBD1 as D (6 bases). The CDR3 region is CASSYERGETQYF. The CDR3 region has the DNA TGTGCCAGCAGTTATGAAAGGGGGGAGACCCAGTACTTC.